This TCR beta chain was recorded in a study of blood T cells in healthy people across ages. Study-level results: Fewer expanded clones and more diversity marked long-lived versus aged donors. Possibly confounding the expanded clonotype changes was the fact that donor CMV status was unknown.

A remark on this clonotype: As yet, its antigen is unknown.

V was pared by 4 bases and J by 7 bases, with 14 bases between. This CDR3 has 13 amino acids. Germline-derived CDR1 and CDR2 are SQVTM and ANQGSEA. Using a J-beta primer mix together with a sample-barcoded 5' primer, a second PCR was run for roughly 6 to 11 cycles. TCRdb analysed the 5' RACE reads with MiXCR anew, one entry per CDR3 protein. Of roughly 1,300,000 distinct CDR3 sequences in the sample, approximately 59% were seen once. The chain employs TRBV29-1 and TRBJ2-1; D is unresolved. Sequenced sample: blood. This receptor was identified in a man aged 18 to 35 in good health. CDR3: CSVGWPNKNEQFF. The DNA for the CDR3 is TGCAGCGTTGGTTGGCCTAATAAGAATGAGCAGTTCTTC.